The 16 T cell receptor beta chains below come from one sample, sequenced in a study of Graves' ophthalmopathy and Graves' hyperthyroidism (dated by TCRdb to 2017 to 2018). Sequencing instrument: Illumina HiSeq 2000. For repertoire sequencing, the TCR beta CDR3 regions were amplified from RNA transcripts. The first round was an RT-PCR using HTBI primers with the Qiagen OneStep RT-PCR kit, and this first round was followed by a second-round multiplex PCR, then size selection and purification. In TCRdb, the public reads were trimmed at Q25 with fastp and aligned with MiXCR, with productive beta chains retained. Each CDR3 protein appears once, grouped with its most common genes and DNA. The sample table contains roughly 350,000 distinct CDR3 sequences; only one count was recorded for about a sixth of them. Together, the top ten hold 2% to 3% of the sample. Sequencing was carried out using peripheral blood. The receptor set was obtained from an adult woman with stable Graves' hyperthyroidism.

This clonotype has ten or more counts. This chain joins TRBV19 and TRBJ1-2; D ambiguous. The germline V gene has CDR1 LNHDA and CDR2 SQIVND (reference sequence). The V gene lost 8 bases and the J gene lost 1 base, with 11 bases spanning the gap. The CDR3 consists of 13 residues. The CDR3 protein is CASGRGDNYGYTF. CDR3 bases: TGTGCCAGTGGCCGTGGGGATAACTATGGCTACACCTTC.

Ten or more counts support this clonotype. The rearrangement links TRBV10-3 to TRBJ1-5; unclear D gene. The V end was cut by 0 bases, the J end by 6 bases, with 6 bases between. The CDR3 runs to 13 residues. Germline V CDR1 and CDR2: ENHRY, SYGVKD. The CDR3 region is CAISESIAQPQHF. The CDR3 coding sequence is TGTGCCATCAGTGAGTCGATCGCTCAGCCCCAGCATTTT.

This clonotype came up many times. The chain is built from TRBV18 and TRBJ2-7; the D call may be TRBD1 or TRBD2 (6 bases each). V gave up 2 bases and J gave up 4 bases, with 15 bases separating them. The CDR3 is 15 residues long. Germline CDR1 reads KGHSH; CDR2 reads LQKENI. CDR3 coding DNA: TGTGCCAGCTCACCATCGACAGGAGGGGGATACGAGCAGTACTTC. This gives the protein CASSPSTGGGYEQYF. Complete variable domain (other parts from reference TRBV18 and TRBJ2-7): NAGVMQNPRHLVRRRGQEARLRCSPMKGHSHVYWYRQLPEEGLKFMVYLQKENIIDESGMPKERFSAEFPKEGPSILRIQQVVRGDSAAYFCASSPSTGGGYEQYFGPGTRLTVT.

This clonotype came up many times. The chain employs TRBV6-1 and TRBJ1-4; possibly TRBD1 for D (5 bases). This CDR3 has 20 residues. Trimming removed 1 base from V and 0 bases from J, with 21 bases in between. Germline values: CDR1 MNHNS, CDR2 SASEGT. This chain's CDR3 is CASSEVRWGGTVSTNEKLFF. The CDR3, as DNA: TGTGCCAGCAGTGAAGTACGGTGGGGCGGGACTGTTTCAACTAATGAAAAACTGTTTTTT.

This chain connects TRBV4-1 to TRBJ2-2, with a weak D call TRBD1 (6 bases). The CDR3 runs 15 residues. Germline V gene sequence: CDR1 MGHRA, CDR2 YSYEKL. The V gene lost 4 bases and the J gene lost 6 bases, with 15 bases spanning the gap. The CDR3 region is CASSPSNSGAGELFF. The CDR3 region has the DNA TGCGCCAGCAGCCCAAGTAACTCAGGGGCCGGGGAGCTGTTTTTT.

This clonotype was found many times. This sequence joins TRBV24-1 and TRBJ2-2; TRBD2 agrees at 13 bases. The V gene's germline CDR1 is KGHDR and CDR2 SFDVKD. This CDR3 contains 18 residues. V shed 0 bases and J 5 bases; nucleotides not matched to a gene: 5. CDR3 DNA: TGTGCCACCAGTGATTTGCCGGGACTAGCGGGAAGAACCGGGGAGCTGTTTTTT. Its translation is CATSDLPGLAGRTGELFF.

This clonotype has ten or more counts. The chain employs TRBV7-2 and TRBJ1-2, with D possibly TRBD1 on 5 matching bases. The CDR3 has 13 residues. Trimming stripped 5 bases from V and 4 bases from J, with 11 bases between. Germline CDR1 is SGHTA and CDR2 is FQGNSA. CDR3 nucleotides: TGTGCCAGCAGCCCGGTCCAGGGCTATGGCTACACCTTC. Translating gives CASSPVQGYGYTF. Complete variable domain (other parts from reference TRBV7-2 and TRBJ1-2): GAGVSQSPSNKVTEKGKDVELRCDPISGHTALYWYRQSLGQGLEFLIYFQGNSAPDKSGLPSDRFSAERTGGSVSTLTIQRTQQEDSAVYLCASSPVQGYGYTFGSGTRLTVV.

This clonotype was detected many times. The chain employs TRBV4-1 and TRBJ1-1, with D tentatively TRBD1 (5 bases). V gave up 1 base and J gave up 10 bases, with 16 bases separating them. The germline V gene encodes CDR1 MGHRA and CDR2 YSYEKL. CDR3 length: 14 amino acids. The CDR3 coding sequence is TGCGCCAGCAGCCAAGCGGGGGAGGGGAGAGGAGCTTTCTTT. Its translation is CASSQAGEGRGAFF.

This clonotype has more than one count but fewer than ten. The chain has TRBV24-1 and TRBJ2-2; D remains unclear. The CDR3 consists of 15 residues. From germline, CDR1 is KGHDR and CDR2 SFDVKD. The V gene lost 2 bases and the J gene lost 4 bases, with 10 bases spanning the gap. The CDR3: CATSDSIHFTGELFF. The CDR3 nucleotides are TGTGCCACCAGTGATTCGATACATTTCACCGGGGAGCTGTTTTTT.

There are many counts of this clonotype. J is TRBJ1-3 and V is TRBV28; D gene uncertain. Germline V gene lookup returns CDR1 MDHEN and CDR2 SYDVKM. Trimming took off 5 bases at V and 0 bases at J, with 11 bases between the two ends. The CDR3 is 15 amino acids. CDR3 in amino acids: CASSPVGYSGNTIYF. The DNA of the CDR3 is TGTGCCAGCAGTCCCGTTGGTTACTCTGGAAACACCATATATTTT.

This clonotype occurred many times. The J gene is TRBJ2-2, the V gene TRBV10-2; no firm D call. The germline V gene has CDR1 WSHSY and CDR2 SAAADI. The CDR3 length is 15 residues. V was trimmed by 3 bases and J by 2 bases, leaving 10 bases between them. The CDR3 is CASSEAPPNTGELFF. The CDR3 bases are TGCGCCAGCAGTGAAGCCCCCCCTAACACCGGGGAGCTGTTTTTT.

Many counts were recorded for this clonotype. The chain is built from TRBV10-3 and TRBJ1-1; D unclear. Germline assignment: CDR1 ENHRY and CDR2 SYGVKD. Trimming removed 8 bases from V and 4 bases from J, with 14 bases in between. The CDR3 is 13 residues long. CDR3 in DNA: TGTGCCATCCGTCAAAGCCTCAGCACTGAAGCTTTCTTT. It translates to CAIRQSLSTEAFF.

Ten or more counts support this clonotype. V is TRBV28 and J is TRBJ2-4, with 8 bases matching TRBD2. After removal of 5 bases from V and 2 bases from J, the junction contained 2 bases not matched to a gene. The CDR3 length is 14 residues. Germline CDR1 and CDR2: MDHEN and SYDVKM. The CDR3 region is CASSRTSPKNIQYF. In DNA, the CDR3 is TGTGCCAGCAGTCGGACTAGCCCCAAAAACATTCAGTACTTC.

The sample holds many counts of this clonotype. The chain combines TRBV6-5 with TRBJ2-5, with 8 bases fitting TRBD1. Germline V gives CDR1 MNHEY, CDR2 SVGAGI. With V trimmed by 8 bases and J by 2 bases, 1 base remained unmatched. CDR3 length: 12 amino acids. CDR3 sequence reads: CASGTGQETQYF. In DNA form, the CDR3 reads TGTGCCAGCGGGACAGGTCAAGAGACCCAGTACTTC.

The genes are TRBV2 and TRBJ2-5, with D unresolved. The V end was cut by 6 bases, the J end by 4 bases, with 9 bases between. CDR3 length: 12 amino acids. In germline, CDR1 is SNHLY, CDR2 FYNNEI. The CDR3 bases are TGTGCCAGCAGGATTTACGGAGAGACCCAGTACTTC. Protein: CASRIYGETQYF.

This clonotype was counted at least ten times. The chain recombines TRBV7-2 with TRBJ1-1; D might be TRBD1 (5 bases). V dropped 4 bases and J dropped 2 bases, with 17 bases sitting between them. This CDR3 is 16 amino acids long. Looked up from germline, CDR1 is SGHTA and CDR2 is FQGNSA. The CDR3 region is CASSSTGLPTNTEAFF. In DNA form, the CDR3 reads TGTGCCAGCAGCTCAACAGGTCTTCCGACCAACACTGAAGCTTTCTTT.